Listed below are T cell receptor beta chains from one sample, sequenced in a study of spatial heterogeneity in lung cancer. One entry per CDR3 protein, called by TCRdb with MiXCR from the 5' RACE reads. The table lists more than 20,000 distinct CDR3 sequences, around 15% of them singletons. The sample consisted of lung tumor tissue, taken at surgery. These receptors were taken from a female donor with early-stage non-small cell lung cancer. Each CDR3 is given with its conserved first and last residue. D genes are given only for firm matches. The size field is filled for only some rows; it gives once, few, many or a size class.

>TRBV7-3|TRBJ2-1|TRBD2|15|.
CASSSRGGTYNEQFF
TGTGCCAGCAGCAGCCGGGGGGGCACCTACAATGAGCAGTTCTTC
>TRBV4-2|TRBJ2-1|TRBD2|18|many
CASSQDLVQTSRANEQFF
TGTGCCAGCAGCCAAGATTTAGTACAGACTAGCAGGGCCAATGAGCAGTTCTTC
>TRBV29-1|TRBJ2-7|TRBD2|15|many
CSAAHTGTSGSEQYF
TGCAGCGCTGCCCACACCGGGACTAGCGGGAGCGAGCAGTACTTC
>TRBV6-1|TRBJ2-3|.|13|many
CASSDVWADTQYF
TGTGCCAGCAGTGACGTGTGGGCAGATACGCAGTATTTT
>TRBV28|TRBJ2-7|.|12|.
CASSSDYNEQYF
TGTGCCAGCAGCTCCGACTATAACGAGCAGTACTTC
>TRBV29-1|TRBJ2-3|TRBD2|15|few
CSVEKAGVGADTQYF
TGCAGCGTTGAAAAAGCGGGAGTTGGTGCAGATACGCAGTATTTT
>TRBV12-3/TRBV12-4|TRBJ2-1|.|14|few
CASRRAGEGHEQFF
TGTGCCAGCAGGAGGGCTGGAGAGGGCCATGAGCAGTTCTTC
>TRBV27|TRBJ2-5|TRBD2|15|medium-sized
CASSLTSGSGETQYF
TGTGCCAGCAGTCTTACTAGCGGGAGCGGTGAGACCCAGTACTTC
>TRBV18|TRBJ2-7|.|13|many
CASSPTQHYEQYF
TGTGCCAGCTCACCAACCCAACACTACGAGCAGTACTTC
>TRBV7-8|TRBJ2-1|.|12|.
CASMGDRVEQFF
TGTGCCAGCATGGGTGACCGCGTTGAGCAGTTCTTC
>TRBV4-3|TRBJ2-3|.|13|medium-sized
CASSQGVTGTQYF
TGCGCCAGCAGCCAAGGAGTCACGGGTACGCAGTATTTT
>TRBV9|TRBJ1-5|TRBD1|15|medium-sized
CASSVDGTGDLPQHF
TGTGCCAGCAGCGTAGATGGAACAGGGGACCTGCCCCAGCATTTT
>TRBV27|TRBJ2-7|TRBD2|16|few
CASSILSGRAFYEQYF
TGTGCCAGCAGTATCCTCAGCGGGAGGGCCTTCTACGAGCAGTACTTC
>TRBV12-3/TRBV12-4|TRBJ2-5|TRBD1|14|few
CASSTDRGQETQYF
TGTGCCAGCAGTACGGACAGGGGACAAGAGACCCAGTACTTC
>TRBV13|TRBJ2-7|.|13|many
CASRYYGSYEQYF
TGTGCCAGCAGATATTATGGGTCCTACGAGCAGTACTTC
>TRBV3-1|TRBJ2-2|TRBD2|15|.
CASSPLAGVTGELFF
TGTGCCAGCAGCCCGCTAGCGGGAGTGACCGGGGAGCTGTTTTTT
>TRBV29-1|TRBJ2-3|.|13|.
CSVGKSVTDTQYF
TGCAGCGTCGGAAAATCTGTGACAGATACGCAGTATTTT
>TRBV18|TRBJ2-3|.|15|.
CASSTPNISTDTQYF
TGTGCCAGCTCGACCCCGAATATCAGCACAGATACGCAGTATTTT
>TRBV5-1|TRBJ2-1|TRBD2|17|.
CASSSPLAGSSYNEQFF
TGCGCCAGCAGCTCCCCCCTAGCGGGAAGCTCCTACAATGAGCAGTTCTTC
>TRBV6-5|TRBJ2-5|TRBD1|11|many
CGSGQQETQYF
TGTGGGTCGGGACAGCAAGAGACCCAGTACTTC